One and the same sample provided the 9 T cell receptor beta chains below, sequenced in a study of response to subunit inactivated influenza vaccine (dated by TCRdb to 2017 to 2018). The library was prepared using RT-PCR. Sequencing was carried out with an Illumina HiSeq 2500. Clones were called with MiXCR by TCRdb after fastp trimmed the public reads at Q25, and only in-frame beta chains were retained. Each record represents a unique CDR3 protein, reported with the most common genes and DNA among its rows. The sample table lists under 750,000 distinct CDR3 sequences, 12% of them with a count of one. Roughly 10% of the sample rests with the top ten. The sample was PBMCs from blood, taken on the day of vaccination. The receptor set was obtained from a man aged 45-65 years who received an inactivated influenza vaccine. Donor details come from another sample of the same person, matched by shared clones.

The V call is TRBV12-3 or TRBV12-4, the J call TRBJ1-4; a possible D gene is TRBD1 (6 bases). The V gene lost 6 bases and the J gene lost 6 bases, with 11 bases spanning the gap. This CDR3 region has 13 residues. CDR3 DNA: TGTGCCAGCAGCGGACAGTCAGATGAAAAACTGTTTTTT. It specifies CASSGQSDEKLFF.

This clonotype was observed a few times. The chain employs TRBV15 and TRBJ2-3; D is uncertain. V shed 0 bases and J shed 4 bases, with 8 bases lying between them. The germline gives CDR1 LNHNV, CDR2 YYDKDF (reference sequence). This CDR3 comprises 14 residues. In DNA form, the CDR3 reads TGTGCCACCAGCAGAGAGGGCTTTCCAGATACGCAGTATTTT. The encoded protein is CATSREGFPDTQYF.

The chain has TRBV20-1 and TRBJ2-4; no reliable D call. This CDR3 contains 16 residues. V lost 0 bases and J lost 1, with 13 bases in between. Germline-derived CDR1 and CDR2 are DFQATT and SNEGSKA (reference sequence). CDR3 in DNA: TGCAGTGCTAGAGATTCCCTAGTGGGGGCCAAAAACATTCAGTACTTC. It yields the protein CSARDSLVGAKNIQYF.

The V gene is TRBV6-2 or TRBV6-3, the J gene TRBJ2-1; D may be TRBD2 (6 bases). Germline V gene lookup returns CDR1 MNHEY and CDR2 SVGEGT. Trimming took off 5 bases at V and 3 bases at J, with 17 bases between the two ends. This CDR3 region has 16 residues. Here the CDR3 reads CASSQIGLAHYNEQFF. CDR3 bases: TGTGCCAGCAGTCAAATCGGGCTAGCGCACTACAATGAGCAGTTCTTC.

This clonotype was counted only a few times. This chain uses TRBV5-1 with TRBJ2-7; D ambiguous. CDR1 is SGHRS and CDR2 is YFSETQ in the germline V gene. CDR3 size: 13 residues. Trimming pared 0 bases from V and 9 bases from J, leaving 13 bases between. The CDR3 bases are TGCGCCAGCAGCTTGGCCGGTGTTATCGGGCAGTACTTC. It specifies CASSLAGVIGQYF.

The sample holds many counts of this clonotype. CDR3 loop: CATSDSDTEAFF. The CDR3 DNA reads TGTGCCACCAGTGATTCGGACACTGAAGCTTTCTTT. The chain employs TRBV24-1 and TRBJ1-1; D remains unclear. The CDR3 has 12 residues. Germline V CDR1 and CDR2: KGHDR, SFDVKD. V was trimmed by 2 bases and J by 3 bases, leaving 3 bases between them.

This clonotype was seen only a few times. The J gene is TRBJ2-5, the V gene TRBV7-9; no clear D. The germline CDR1 and CDR2 sequences are SEHNR and FQNEAQ (reference sequence). V lost 5 bases and J 3 bases, leaving 10 bases between the germline ends. This CDR3 is built from 13 residues. Here the CDR3 reads CASSQRREETQYF. The CDR3 DNA reads as TGTGCCAGCAGCCAAAGGAGAGAAGAGACCCAGTACTTC.

The chain links TRBV20-1 to TRBJ2-1; maybe TRBD2 (6 bases). The germline V gene has CDR1 DFQATT and CDR2 SNEGSKA (reference sequence). The V and J ends lost 3 bases and 6 bases respectively, with 15 bases between them. The CDR3 extends over 14 amino acids. CDR3 nucleotide sequence: TGCAGTGCTAGGCCTCGAGCGGGCGGCAATGAGCAGTTCTTC. Translated, it gives CSARPRAGGNEQFF.

In its sample, this clonotype was seen a few times. The genes are TRBV12-3 or TRBV12-4 and TRBJ1-3; D remains ambiguous. This CDR3 is 13 amino acids long. V lost 7 bases to trimming and J lost 8 bases, with 15 bases between them. The CDR3: CASNLGGLDTIYF. For the CDR3, the DNA is TGTGCCAGCAACCTCGGAGGGCTGGACACCATATATTTT.